Given below is one T cell receptor beta chain in context. The antigen is not known. Unique molecular identifier tags were affixed to discrete cDNA molecules. Each CDR3 protein is one row after TCRdb ran MiXCR on the 5' RACE reads. The repertoire includes roughly 58,000 distinct CDR3 sequences, roughly 10% of them detected once, and roughly 10% sits in the top ten. The sample belongs to a study of early T cells in non-severe SARS-CoV-2 infection. Overall study findings and caveats: Missing private and CD4 specificities, VDJdb matching favored anti-spike CD8 responses.

The germline V and J ends were trimmed by 5 bases and 10 bases, with 15 bases remaining between them. The CDR3 is 13 amino acids. The germline gives CDR1 MDHEN, CDR2 SYDVKM. Sequenced: whole blood. This sequence was found in an adult who was a healthcare worker with PCR-confirmed SARS-CoV-2 infection or an uninfected control (not recorded which). The J gene is TRBJ2-1, the V gene TRBV28, with TRBD1 as a possible D gene (7 bases). The CDR3 reads CASSQGGVGEQFF. The CDR3 DNA is TGTGCCAGCAGTCAGGGGGGTGTGGGAGAGCAGTTCTTC.